The 14 T cell receptor beta chains presented below share a single source sample, sequenced in a study of HIV-infected patients and healthy controls. About 500 ng RNA was reverse transcribed with alpha and beta constant-region primers. Separate chain-specific third strand synthesis with multiplexing indices produced the alpha and beta libraries. TCRdb re-called the 5' RACE reads through MiXCR, storing one row per CDR3 protein. The sample has approximately 14,000 distinct CDR3 sequences; roughly 9.9% are singletons. The repertoire came from unfractionated whole blood and reflected all unsorted peripheral T cells. Sequencing was done on a sample of blood. The receptors originated from an adult in good health.

The table lists this clonotype with many counts. The chain has TRBV6-2 or TRBV6-3 and TRBJ2-7; no clear D gene. The CDR3 runs to 10 residues. The V gene lost 7 bases and the J gene lost 5 bases, with 6 bases spanning the gap. Germline CDR1 is MNHEY and CDR2 is SVGEGT. This CDR3 is CASNVHEQYF. The CDR3 nucleotides are TGTGCCAGCAATGTCCACGAGCAGTACTTC.

The chain employs TRBV7-2 and TRBJ2-1, with D perhaps matching TRBD2 (6 bases). The CDR3 runs to 12 residues. V dropped 5 bases and J dropped 9 bases, with 11 bases sitting between them. Looked up from germline, CDR1 is SGHTA and CDR2 is FQGNSA. The CDR3 region has the DNA TGTGCCAGCAGCCCCCGGGACTTTGAGCAGTTCTTC. This codes for CASSPRDFEQFF.

This clonotype showed up many times. CDR3 loop: CASSSFNSNQPQHF. The CDR3 nucleotides read TGTGCCAGCAGCTCATTCAATAGCAATCAGCCCCAGCATTTT. The V call is TRBV7-2, the J call TRBJ1-5; the D is unclear. V gave up 4 bases and J gave up 0 bases, with 7 bases separating them. CDR3 size: 14 residues. Germline loops: CDR1 SGHTA, CDR2 FQGNSA.

This clonotype was picked up many times. The chain employs TRBV7-3 and TRBJ2-2; D ambiguous. The CDR3 length is 12 residues. Per the germline V gene, CDR1 is SGHTA and CDR2 is FQGTGA. V gave up 3 bases and J gave up 6 bases, with 5 bases separating them. The CDR3 loop is CASSLTAGELFF. The CDR3 coding sequence is TGTGCCAGCAGCTTGACGGCCGGGGAGCTGTTTTTT.

V is TRBV6-2 or TRBV6-3 and J is TRBJ1-1, with unresolved D. V was pared by 6 bases and J by 3 bases, with 11 bases between. Germline V lookup: CDR1 MNHEY, CDR2 SVGEGT. The CDR3 sequence is 13 residues long. The CDR3 DNA follows: TGTGCCAGCAGCCTATACCCGGACACTGAAGCTTTCTTT. Translation: CASSLYPDTEAFF.

In its sample, this clonotype ranks as medium-sized. CDR3 sequence: CSVVRDRDYEQYF. The CDR3 DNA sequence: TGCAGCGTGGTCCGGGACAGGGACTACGAGCAGTACTTC. The chain couples TRBV29-1 to TRBJ2-7, with TRBD1 matching over 9 bases. V lost 6 bases, J lost 3 bases, and 6 bases stayed unmatched. Per germline, CDR1 SQVTM and CDR2 ANQGSEA. CDR3 length equals 13 residues.

This clonotype was observed at least ten times. V is TRBV7-9 and J is TRBJ2-2; D is perhaps TRBD2 (5 bases). Trimming took off 3 bases at V and 5 bases at J, with 10 bases between the two ends. The CDR3 has 14 amino acids. Germline CDR1 SEHNR, CDR2 FQNEAQ (reference sequence). The DNA for the CDR3 is TGTGCCAGCAGCTTCCGGACTCCAACCGGGGAGCTGTTTTTT. It translates to CASSFRTPTGELFF.

The table lists this clonotype with many counts. The junction departs from the called germline gene at one end, perhaps through a read error. The CDR3 region is CSAEWDIPCVSSYEQYF. The CDR3 DNA sequence: TGCAGCGCTGAATGGGATATTCCTTGCGTGAGCTCCTACGAGCAGTACTTC. The rearrangement links TRBV29-1 to TRBJ2-7; D is ambiguous. Germline V gene sequence: CDR1 SQVTM, CDR2 ANQGSEA. The CDR3 spans 17 residues.

This clonotype ranks as medium-sized. The genes are TRBV5-1 and TRBJ1-1; tentatively, D is TRBD1 (5 bases). Germline lookup yields CDR1 SGHRS and CDR2 YFSETQ. The CDR3 runs 16 residues. V shed 0 bases and J shed 4 bases, with 16 bases lying between them. The CDR3 DNA sequence: TGCGCCAGCAGCTTGGGGACACTGAGAGAGGGCACTGAAGCTTTCTTT. Encoded protein: CASSLGTLREGTEAFF.

This clonotype was observed many times. For the CDR3, the DNA is TGTGCCAGCAGCCGTCGACAGGGGTGGTTCGCCGGGGAGCTGTTTTTT. This codes for CASSRRQGWFAGELFF. The chain employs TRBV14 and TRBJ2-2, with 8 positions matching TRBD1. The trim removed 4 bases at V and 6 bases at J, leaving 10 bases unmatched. In germline, CDR1 is SGHDN, CDR2 FVKESK. CDR3 length: 16 residues.

The table lists this clonotype with a few counts. V usage is TRBV6-2 or TRBV6-3 and J usage is TRBJ2-5, with D possibly being TRBD1 (6 bases). Germline V gene lookup returns CDR1 MNHEY and CDR2 SVGEGT. The length of the CDR3 is 14 residues. Trimming left V 7 bases short and J 7 bases short, with 19 bases between. The CDR3: CASKAGDTLGTQYF. CDR3 in DNA: TGTGCCAGCAAGGCAGGGGACACGCTCGGGACCCAGTACTTC.

This clonotype was counted at least ten times. The gene calls are TRBV7-3 and TRBJ2-2; possible D gene TRBD2, 6 bases. Trimming removed 1 base at V and 6 bases at J, with 12 bases between. The CDR3 consists of 15 residues. Germline CDR1 SGHTA, CDR2 FQGTGA. The CDR3 region is CASSLRSGAAGELFF. For the CDR3, the DNA is TGTGCCAGCAGCTTAAGGTCGGGAGCGGCCGGGGAGCTGTTTTTT.

The table lists this clonotype with many counts. The chain recombines TRBV6-5 with TRBJ2-2, with 8 bases aligning to TRBD1. The V and J ends lost 10 bases and 4 bases, in that order; junction bases with no gene match: 5. This CDR3 is 13 amino acids long. The germline V gene has CDR1 MNHEY and CDR2 SVGAGI. CDR3 DNA sequence: TGTGCCACCAATCAGGGGGCCACCGGGGAGCTGTTTTTT. Encoded protein: CATNQGATGELFF.

In this sample, this clonotype turned up many times. The genes are TRBV12-3 or TRBV12-4 and TRBJ1-1; 7 bases map to TRBD1. The CDR3 covers 16 residues. The J segment lost 2 bases and the V segment lost 5 bases, leaving 11 bases of the junction unmatched. CDR3 residues: CASSQPAGTANTEAFF. In DNA form, the CDR3 reads TGTGCCAGCAGTCAACCGGCCGGGACAGCTAACACTGAAGCTTTCTTT.